These T cell receptor beta chains were read from a single sample in a study of blood T cell repertoires in COVID-19. Using immunoSEQ multiplex PCR, the repertoire was profiled, and TCRdb retains in-frame clones only, with some absent. Among about 260,000 clones listed, around nine tenths were seen once. The sequencing sample was made of peripheral blood. The receptor source for this set is a man aged 25-45 years with active or convalescent COVID-19. Both conserved end residues are part of each CDR3. A D gene is named only where the DNA matches it firmly. Some rows mark clone size as missing; the rest say once, few, many or name a class of expanded clone.

abundance: NA
v_gene: TRBV5-5
j_gene: TRBJ1-1
d_gene: NA
CDR3aa: CASSKLGTGATFF
CDR3nt: TGTGCCAGCAGCAAGCTAGGTACAGGCGCGACTTTCTTT

abundance: NA
v_gene: TRBV4-1
j_gene: TRBJ2-5
d_gene: NA
CDR3aa: CASRSQGTETQYF
CDR3nt: TGCGCCAGCAGATCACAGGGAACAGAGACCCAGTACTTC

abundance: NA
v_gene: TRBV29-1
j_gene: TRBJ1-1
d_gene: NA
CDR3aa: CSVIQKTEAFF
CDR3nt: TGCAGCGTGATTCAGAAGACTGAAGCTTTCTTT

abundance: NA
v_gene: TRBV18
j_gene: TRBJ1-2
d_gene: TRBD1
CDR3aa: CASSPTIDRGNYGYTF
CDR3nt: TGTGCCAGCTCACCGACTATAGACAGGGGAAACTATGGCTACACCTTC

abundance: NA
v_gene: TRBV14
j_gene: TRBJ2-2
d_gene: NA
CDR3aa: CASSPPLATNTGELFF
CDR3nt: TGTGCCAGCAGCCCCCCCCTAGCGACGAACACCGGGGAGCTGTTTTTT

abundance: NA
v_gene: TRBV5-5
j_gene: TRBJ1-5
d_gene: NA
CDR3aa: CASSLWGPQPQHF
CDR3nt: TGTGCCAGCAGCTTGTGGGGGCCTCAGCCTCAGCATTTT

abundance: NA
v_gene: TRBV5-1
j_gene: TRBJ1-4
d_gene: TRBD1
CDR3aa: CASSSTGQGFEKLFF
CDR3nt: TGCGCCAGCAGTTCAACGGGACAGGGGTTTGAAAAACTGTTTTTT

abundance: NA
v_gene: TRBV10-3
j_gene: TRBJ1-6
d_gene: NA
CDR3aa: CAIRRLGNSPLHF
CDR3nt: TGTGCCATCCGCCGACTGGGTAATTCACCCCTCCACTTT

abundance: NA
v_gene: TRBV11-2
j_gene: TRBJ2-3
d_gene: TRBD2
CDR3aa: CASRLGTSGETDTQYF
CDR3nt: TGTGCCAGCAGACTGGGGACTAGCGGGGAAACAGATACGCAGTATTTT

abundance: NA
v_gene: TRBV19
j_gene: TRBJ1-1
d_gene: NA
CDR3aa: CASRSRGKDTEAFF
CDR3nt: TGTGCCAGTAGATCCCGGGGTAAGGACACTGAAGCTTTCTTT

abundance: NA
v_gene: TRBV3-1/TRBV3-2
j_gene: TRBJ2-7
d_gene: NA
CDR3aa: CASSQDFRIYYEQYF
CDR3nt: TGTGCCAGCAGCCAAGATTTCAGAATATACTACGAGCAGTACTTC

abundance: NA
v_gene: TRBV21-1
j_gene: TRBJ1-3
d_gene: NA
CDR3aa: CASEGVRQYSGNTIYF
CDR3nt: TGTGCCAGCGAGGGCGTCAGGCAATACTCTGGAAACACCATATATTTT

abundance: NA
v_gene: TRBV16
j_gene: TRBJ1-1
d_gene: TRBD1
CDR3aa: CASSPGGQGDFF
CDR3nt: TGTGCCAGCAGCCCAGGGGGTCAGGGTGATTTCTTT

abundance: once
v_gene: TRBV6-5
j_gene: TRBJ1-6
d_gene: TRBD1
CDR3aa: CASSSTGDNESPLHF
CDR3nt: TGTGCCAGCTCCTCGACAGGGGACAATGAGTCACCCCTCCACTTT